These T cell receptor beta chains were read from a single sample in a study of siplizumab effects on memory and regulatory T cells. Clones were sequenced by immunoSEQ multiplex PCR, and TCRdb holds only the in-frame ones, with some missing. Here the sample spans around 100,000 clones, more than 85% being singletons. Source material: CD4+ T cells sorted from blood. Receptors originate from a human donor in good health. The CDR3 runs from the conserved cysteine through the conserved F or W. A D gene is named only where the DNA matches it firmly.

.,TRBV6-1,TRBJ1-5,CASSGKQGRALLHTNQPQHF
.,TRBV27,TRBJ2-5,CASGYQETQYF
.,TRBV6-5,TRBJ1-2,CASRRGAGVYGYTF
.,TRBV9,TRBJ2-1,CASSTKGGAYNEQFF
.,TRBV6-5,TRBJ1-2,CASSYSIMWGGYTF
.,TRBV6-9,TRBJ1-6,CASSYSSVSTDSPLHF
TRBD1,TRBV5-1,TRBJ2-7,CASSLGGTVRYEQYF
.,TRBV10-3,TRBJ2-2,CAISEGLTRGTGELFF
TRBD1,TRBV5-1,TRBJ2-4,CASSTWDSKNIQYF
.,TRBV28,TRBJ2-7,CASSGGGGPKYEQYF
.,TRBV6-5,.,CASSYSAVFGGEQYF
.,TRBV2,TRBJ2-7,CASSDSRGAEQYF
.,TRBV5-1,TRBJ2-4,CASSLAGRSVQYF
.,TRBV27,TRBJ1-1,CASSPQGGGETEAFF
.,TRBV11-2,TRBJ1-5,CASSLGRGRDQPQHF
.,TRBV6-5,TRBJ2-5,CASRIIPNNVETQYF
.,TRBV7-2,TRBJ1-2,CASSLQRDYGYTF
TRBD2,TRBV5-1,TRBJ2-5,CASSTNSGSRETQYF
.,TRBV10-3,TRBJ2-7,CAISENIGTRVSYEQYF
TRBD1,TRBV6-5,TRBJ2-6,CASHPTGGVNVLTF
.,TRBV11-2,TRBJ1-1,CASSFLRDVATEAFF
TRBD1,TRBV5-1,TRBJ1-2,CASSWTRDRGPRGGGYTF
.,TRBV9,TRBJ2-1,CASSVFLAEGGDEQFF
.,TRBV28,TRBJ1-5,CASSLMGRNNQPQHF
TRBD1,TRBV15,TRBJ2-5,CATSRRTGDQETQYF
.,TRBV30,TRBJ2-7,CAWSVRGARSYEQYF
.,TRBV4-2,TRBJ1-1,CASSQDPNMNTEAFF
.,TRBV6-6,TRBJ1-2,CASSGDRPYGYTF
.,TRBV19,.,CASSIEQESGNEQYF
TRBD1,TRBV27,TRBJ1-1,CASRLLRDRGITEAFF
.,TRBV19,TRBJ2-2,CASSTNPGELFF
TRBD1,TRBV6-1,TRBJ2-1,CASSTGANIYNEQFF
TRBD1,TRBV5-4,TRBJ2-1,CASSLTGGFRNEQFF
.,TRBV1,TRBJ1-1,CTSSQVLSRQKAFF
.,TRBV6-1,TRBJ1-5,CASQLDSNQPQHF
TRBD1,TRBV9,TRBJ2-3,CASSATGGADTQYF
TRBD1,TRBV18,TRBJ2-7,CASSPVRPLGQGVSNEQYF
TRBD2,TRBV4-1,TRBJ2-2,CASSYIWTSGNTGELFF
.,TRBV11-3,TRBJ2-3,CASSLDPLADTQYF
.,TRBV7-3,TRBJ1-5,CASSATGNPNQPQHF
.,TRBV11-1,TRBJ1-4,CASSSDSEKLFF
.,TRBV5-1,TRBJ2-6,CASSSDATGANVLTF